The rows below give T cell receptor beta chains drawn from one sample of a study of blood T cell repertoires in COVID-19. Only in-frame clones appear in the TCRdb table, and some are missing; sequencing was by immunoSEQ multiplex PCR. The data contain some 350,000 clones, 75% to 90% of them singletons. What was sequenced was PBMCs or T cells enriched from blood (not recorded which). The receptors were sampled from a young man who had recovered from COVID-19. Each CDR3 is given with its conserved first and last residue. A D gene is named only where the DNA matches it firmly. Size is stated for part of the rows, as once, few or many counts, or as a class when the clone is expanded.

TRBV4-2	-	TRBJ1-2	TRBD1	TGTGCCAGCAGGGAGACAGGGGACGCTAACTATGGCTACACCTTC	CASRETGDANYGYTF
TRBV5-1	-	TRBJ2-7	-	TGCGCCAGCAGCTATCGGACAGATTTAACCTACGAGCAGTACTTC	CASSYRTDLTYEQYF
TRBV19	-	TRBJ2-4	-	TGTGCCAGTAGTATAGGCGGGACCCTCAAAAACATTCAGTACTTC	CASSIGGTLKNIQYF
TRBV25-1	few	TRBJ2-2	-	TGTGCCAGCAGTGAAACCCAGATTATTAACACCGGGGAGCTGTTTTTT	CASSETQIINTGELFF
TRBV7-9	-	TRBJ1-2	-	TGTGCCAGCAGCTTAGTCTCCAGGGGTTCTGGCTACACCTTC	CASSLVSRGSGYTF
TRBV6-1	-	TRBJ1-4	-	TGTGCCAGCAGTGAAGAGAGGGGAGGGGAAAAACTGTTTTTT	CASSEERGGEKLFF
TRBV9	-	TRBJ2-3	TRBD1	TGTGCCAGCAGCGAGGACAGGGGTACAGATACGCAGTATTTT	CASSEDRGTDTQYF
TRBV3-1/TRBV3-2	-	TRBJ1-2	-	TGTGCCAGCAGCCAAGTAAGGTCCGGGTATGGCTACACCTTC	CASSQVRSGYGYTF
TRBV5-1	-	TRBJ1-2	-	TGCGCCAGCACCCCCGGGGAATCCTATGGCTACACCTTC	CASTPGESYGYTF
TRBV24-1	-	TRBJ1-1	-	TGTGCCACCAGTGATCGTCGAGGTGAAGCTTTCTTT	CATSDRRGEAFF
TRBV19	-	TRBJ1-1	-	TGTGCCAGTAGGACCGGGACATATGGCACTGAAGCTTTCTTT	CASRTGTYGTEAFF
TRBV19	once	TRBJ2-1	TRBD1	TGTGCCAGTAGTATCCCACGACAGGGGGCTGTTGATGAGCAGTTCTTC	CASSIPRQGAVDEQFF
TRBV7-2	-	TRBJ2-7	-	TGTGCCAGCAGCCCTAGACGGTACGAGCAGTACTTC	CASSPRRYEQYF